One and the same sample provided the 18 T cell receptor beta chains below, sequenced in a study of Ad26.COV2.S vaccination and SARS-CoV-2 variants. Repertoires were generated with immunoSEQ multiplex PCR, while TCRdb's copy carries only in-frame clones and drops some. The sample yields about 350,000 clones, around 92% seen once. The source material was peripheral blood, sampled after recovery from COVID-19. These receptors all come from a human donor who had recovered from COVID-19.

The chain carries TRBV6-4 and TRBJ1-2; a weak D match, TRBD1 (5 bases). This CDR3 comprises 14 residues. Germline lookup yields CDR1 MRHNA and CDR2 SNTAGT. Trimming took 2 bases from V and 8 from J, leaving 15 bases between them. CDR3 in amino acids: CASSDVGGGSGYTF. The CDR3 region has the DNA TGTGCCAGCAGTGACGTTGGCGGGGGGAGCGGCTACACCTTC.

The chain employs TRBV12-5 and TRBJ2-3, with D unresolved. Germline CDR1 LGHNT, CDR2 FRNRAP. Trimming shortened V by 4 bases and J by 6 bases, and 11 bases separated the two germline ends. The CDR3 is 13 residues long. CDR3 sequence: CASGSDLGDTQYF. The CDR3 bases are TGTGCTAGTGGTTCCGACCTTGGGGATACGCAGTATTTT.

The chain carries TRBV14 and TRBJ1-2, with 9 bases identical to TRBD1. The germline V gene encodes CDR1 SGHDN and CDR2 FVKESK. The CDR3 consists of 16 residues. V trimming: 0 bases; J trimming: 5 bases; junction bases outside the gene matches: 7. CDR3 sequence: CASSQDGTGTGYGYTF. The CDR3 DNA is TGTGCCAGCAGCCAAGATGGTACCGGGACAGGGTATGGCTACACCTTC. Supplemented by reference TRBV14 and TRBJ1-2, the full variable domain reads EAGVTQFPSHSVIEKGQTVTLRCDPISGHDNLYWYRRVMGKEIKFLLHFVKESKQDESGMPNNRFLAERTGGTYSTLKVQPAELEDSGVYFCASSQDGTGTGYGYTFGSGTRLTVV.

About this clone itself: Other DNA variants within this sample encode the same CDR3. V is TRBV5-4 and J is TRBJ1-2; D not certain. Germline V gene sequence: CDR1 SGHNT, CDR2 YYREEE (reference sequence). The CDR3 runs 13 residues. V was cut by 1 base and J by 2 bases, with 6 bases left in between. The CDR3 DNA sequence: TGTGCCAGCAGCTTGCCTCCGAACTATGGCTACACCTTC. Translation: CASSLPPNYGYTF.

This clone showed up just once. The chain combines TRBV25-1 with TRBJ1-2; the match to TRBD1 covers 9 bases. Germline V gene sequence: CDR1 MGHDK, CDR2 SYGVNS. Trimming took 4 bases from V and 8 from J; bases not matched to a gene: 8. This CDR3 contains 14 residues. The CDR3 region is CASSVTGGAEGYTF. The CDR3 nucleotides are TGTGCCAGCAGTGTAACAGGGGGCGCGGAAGGCTACACCTTC.

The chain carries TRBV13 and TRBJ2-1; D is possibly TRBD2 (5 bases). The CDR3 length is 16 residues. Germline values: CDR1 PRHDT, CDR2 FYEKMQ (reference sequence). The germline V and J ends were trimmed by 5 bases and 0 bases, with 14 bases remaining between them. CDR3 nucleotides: TGTGCCAGCAGCCCCCCTCGGGGAAGCTCCTACAATGAGCAGTTCTTC. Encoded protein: CASSPPRGSSYNEQFF.

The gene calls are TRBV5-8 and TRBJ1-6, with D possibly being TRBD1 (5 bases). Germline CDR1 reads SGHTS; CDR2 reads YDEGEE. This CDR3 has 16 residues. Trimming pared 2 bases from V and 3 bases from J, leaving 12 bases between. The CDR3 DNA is TGTGCCAGCAGCTTTGAGGGGAGGATCTATAATTCACCCCTCCACTTT. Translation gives CASSFEGRIYNSPLHF.

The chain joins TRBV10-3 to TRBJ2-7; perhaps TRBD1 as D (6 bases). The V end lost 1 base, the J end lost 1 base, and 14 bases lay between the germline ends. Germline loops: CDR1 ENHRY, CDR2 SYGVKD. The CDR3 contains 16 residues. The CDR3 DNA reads TGTGCCATCAGTGAGTGGACGGACAGACCGTCCTACGAGCAGTACTTC. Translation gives CAISEWTDRPSYEQYF.

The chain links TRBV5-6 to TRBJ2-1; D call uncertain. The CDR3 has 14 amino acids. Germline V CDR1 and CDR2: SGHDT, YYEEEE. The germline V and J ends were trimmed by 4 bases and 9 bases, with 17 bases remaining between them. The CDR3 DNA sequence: TGTGCCAGCAGCCCCAGACCGACTTCTAGTGAGCAGTTCTTC. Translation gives CASSPRPTSSEQFF.

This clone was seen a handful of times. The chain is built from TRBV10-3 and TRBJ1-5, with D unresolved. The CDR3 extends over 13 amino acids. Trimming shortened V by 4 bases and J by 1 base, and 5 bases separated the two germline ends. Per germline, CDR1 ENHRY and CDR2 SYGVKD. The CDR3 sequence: CAISGESNQPQHF. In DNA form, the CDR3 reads TGTGCCATCAGTGGGGAGAGCAATCAGCCCCAGCATTTT.

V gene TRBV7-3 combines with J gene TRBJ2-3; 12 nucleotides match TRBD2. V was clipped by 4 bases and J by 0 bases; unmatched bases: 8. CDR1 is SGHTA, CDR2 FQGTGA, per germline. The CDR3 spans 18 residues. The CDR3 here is CASSSGLAGNPSTDTQYF. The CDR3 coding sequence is TGTGCCAGCAGCTCTGGACTAGCGGGGAACCCTAGCACAGATACGCAGTATTTT. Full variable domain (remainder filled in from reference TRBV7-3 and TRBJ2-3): GAGVSQTPSNKVTEKGKYVELRCDPISGHTALYWYRQSLGQGPEFLIYFQGTGAADDSGLPNDRFFAVRPEGSVSTLKIQRTERGDSAVYLCASSSGLAGNPSTDTQYFGPGTRLTVL.

For the CDR3, the DNA is TGTGCCAGCAGCCCGCGGACGGGCACTGAAGCTTTCTTT. Translated, it gives CASSPRTGTEAFF. The rearrangement links TRBV6-2 or TRBV6-3 to TRBJ1-1; D is uncertain. The CDR3 contains 13 residues. Germline values: CDR1 MNHEY, CDR2 SVGEGT. The V end was cut by 6 bases, the J end by 4 bases, with 12 bases between.

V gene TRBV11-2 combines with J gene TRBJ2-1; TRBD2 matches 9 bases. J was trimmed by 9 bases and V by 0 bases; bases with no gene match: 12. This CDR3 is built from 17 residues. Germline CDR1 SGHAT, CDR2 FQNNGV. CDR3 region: CASSLDSVAGAIGEQFF. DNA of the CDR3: TGTGCCAGCAGCTTAGACAGTGTAGCGGGGGCCATCGGTGAGCAGTTCTTC.

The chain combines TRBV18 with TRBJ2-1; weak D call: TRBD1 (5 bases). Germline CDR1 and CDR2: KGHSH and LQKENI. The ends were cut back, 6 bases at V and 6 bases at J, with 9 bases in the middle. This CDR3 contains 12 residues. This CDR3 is CASSDSRNEQFF. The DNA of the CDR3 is TGTGCCAGCTCCGACAGTCGCAATGAGCAGTTCTTC.

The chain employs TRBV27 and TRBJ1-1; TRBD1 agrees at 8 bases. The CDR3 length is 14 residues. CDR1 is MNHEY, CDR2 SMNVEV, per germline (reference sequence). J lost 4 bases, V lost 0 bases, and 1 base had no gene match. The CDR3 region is CASSLSQGATEAFF. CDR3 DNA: TGTGCCAGCAGTTTATCCCAGGGGGCCACTGAAGCTTTCTTT.

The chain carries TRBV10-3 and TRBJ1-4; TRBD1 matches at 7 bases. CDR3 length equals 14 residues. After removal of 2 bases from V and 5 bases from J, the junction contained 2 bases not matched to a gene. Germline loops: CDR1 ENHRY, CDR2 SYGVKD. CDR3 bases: TGTGCCATCAGTGAGAGGGGGCGCAATGAAAAACTGTTTTTT. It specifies CAISERGRNEKLFF.

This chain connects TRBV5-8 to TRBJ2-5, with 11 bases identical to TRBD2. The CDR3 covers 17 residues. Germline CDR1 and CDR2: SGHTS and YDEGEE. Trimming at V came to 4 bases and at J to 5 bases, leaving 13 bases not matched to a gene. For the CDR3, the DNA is TGTGCCAGCAGCCCCGGGACTAGCGGAAACCCCCGGGAGACCCAGTACTTC. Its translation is CASSPGTSGNPRETQYF.

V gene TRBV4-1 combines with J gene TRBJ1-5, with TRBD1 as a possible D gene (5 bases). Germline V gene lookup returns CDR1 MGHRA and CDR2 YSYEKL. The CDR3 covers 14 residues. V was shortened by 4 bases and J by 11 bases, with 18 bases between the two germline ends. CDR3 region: CASSLSGTPEAQHF. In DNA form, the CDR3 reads TGCGCCAGCAGCCTTTCCGGGACCCCTGAGGCCCAGCATTTT.